The rows below give T cell receptor beta chains drawn from one sample of a study of neurological immune-mediated disorders. TCRdb processed the 5' RACE reads anew with MiXCR; each CDR3 protein has one entry. This sample has tens of thousands of distinct CDR3 sequences, with around a tenth found just once. The sequencing sample was made of PBMCs. Receptor source: a male donor with HTLV-1-associated myelopathy (HAM/TSP). Both conserved end residues are part of each CDR3. A D gene is named only where the DNA matches it firmly. Size is omitted from some rows. Given values are once, few, many or a class for expanded clones.

TRBV5-1,-,TRBJ2-5,TRBD2,CASSSGLSGGEDTQYF,TGCGCCAGCAGCTCCGGACTATCGGGGGGGGAAGATACCCAGTACTTC
TRBV7-9,-,TRBJ2-5,-,CASSQMDSQETQYF,TGTGCCAGCAGCCAGATGGACTCCCAAGAGACCCAGTACTTC
TRBV20-1,many,TRBJ2-2,TRBD2,CSATRGAHTGELFF,TGCAGTGCTACGCGGGGGGCTCACACCGGGGAGCTGTTTTTT
TRBV4-3,many,TRBJ2-2,TRBD2,CASSRTSGGGGTGELFF,TGCGCCAGCAGCCGGACTAGCGGGGGGGGAGGCACCGGGGAGCTGTTTTTT
TRBV7-2,many,TRBJ1-2,TRBD1,CASSFDRGIYGYTF,TGTGCCAGCAGCTTCGACAGGGGGATCTATGGCTACACCTTC
TRBV6-5,many,TRBJ2-1,TRBD1,CASSYIGGVSATNEQFF,TGTGCCAGCAGTTACATAGGGGGCGTATCGGCAACGAATGAGCAGTTCTTC
TRBV20-1,many,TRBJ2-1,-,CSARGGALINEQFF,TGCAGTGCTAGAGGTGGGGCTTTAATTAATGAGCAGTTCTTC
TRBV7-8,many,TRBJ2-1,TRBD1,CASSLGQGSYNEQFF,TGTGCCAGCAGCTTGGGACAGGGGTCGTACAATGAGCAGTTCTTC
TRBV20-1,many,TRBJ1-1,-,CSAMTMNTEAFF,TGCAGTGCTATGACAATGAACACTGAAGCTTTCTTT
TRBV5-1,many,TRBJ2-7,-,CASSPEGRQGEQYF,TGCGCCAGCAGCCCGGAGGGTCGGCAGGGCGAGCAGTACTTC
TRBV6-1,few,TRBJ1-5,TRBD1,CASDAREGGAQHF,TGTGCCAGCGACGCCAGGGAAGGGGGCGCCCAGCATTTT
TRBV12-3/TRBV12-4,many,TRBJ1-5,-,CASSIIRGSNQPQHF,TGTGCCAGCAGTATTATTCGGGGTAGCAATCAGCCCCAGCATTTT
TRBV5-1,many,TRBJ2-7,-,CASSLGWGLLEQYF,TGCGCCAGCAGCTTGGGTTGGGGGCTCTTGGAGCAGTACTTC
TRBV6-5,many,TRBJ2-1,TRBD2,CASRTSGGSYNEQFF,TGTGCCAGCAGAACTAGCGGGGGGTCCTACAATGAGCAGTTCTTC
TRBV5-1,-,TRBJ2-1,-,CASSLAPPGEQFF,TGCGCCAGCAGCTTGGCTCCTCCGGGGGAGCAGTTCTTC
TRBV11-3,many,TRBJ2-4,-,CASSSRAGSDIQYF,TGTGCCAGCAGCTCCCGGGCCGGCTCAGACATTCAGTACTTC
TRBV6-4,few,TRBJ1-1,-,CASKLTADAENTEAFF,TGTGCCAGCAAGCTAACTGCTGACGCAGAGAACACTGAAGCTTTCTTT
TRBV7-8,many,TRBJ2-7,TRBD2,CASSLVTSGEVEQYF,TGTGCCAGCAGCTTAGTTACTAGCGGGGAAGTAGAGCAGTACTTC
TRBV5-6,many,TRBJ1-4,-,CASSFGTSLADEKLFF,TGTGCCAGCAGCTTCGGGACATCACTTGCAGATGAAAAACTGTTTTTT
TRBV18,-,TRBJ2-5,-,CASSPFGQVEETQYF,TGTGCCAGCTCACCGTTTGGTCAGGTGGAAGAGACCCAGTACTTC
TRBV7-9,many,TRBJ1-2,-,CASSPRVYGYTF,TGTGCCAGCAGCCCAAGGGTGTATGGCTACACCTTC
TRBV20-1,many,TRBJ2-3,-,CSAQRQDTQYF,TGCAGTGCACAAAGGCAAGATACGCAGTATTTT
TRBV5-6,many,TRBJ1-5,-,CASSLRASGQPQHF,TGTGCCAGCAGCTTGCGGGCGAGCGGTCAGCCCCAGCATTTT
TRBV9,-,TRBJ1-5,-,CASSPLGASNQPQHF,TGTGCCAGCAGCCCCCTTGGGGCTAGCAATCAGCCCCAGCATTTT
TRBV2,many,TRBJ2-1,TRBD1,CASSVTGGWQFF,TGTGCCAGCAGTGTGACAGGGGGCTGGCAGTTCTTC
TRBV3-1,many,TRBJ2-7,-,CASSQAGTGTEQYF,TGTGCCAGCAGCCAAGCCGGAACAGGGACCGAGCAGTACTTC